The 27 T cell receptor beta chains in this list originate from one sample, sequenced in a study of regulatory T cells in long-lasting Graves disease. As for time point: newly diagnosed GD, antithyroid drugs for less than 3 months. Making the TCR library involved RNA that had been extracted from PBMCs. With iRepertoire HTBI primers and Arm-PCR of CDR3 regions, TCR beta libraries were built. TCRdb reprocessed the multiplex PCR reads via MiXCR and lists one record per CDR3 protein. The table includes approximately 350,000 distinct CDR3 sequences, roughly 12% detected once. These data also featured in a second study, about T cells in Graves' hyperthyroidism and ophthalmopathy.

Specimen: peripheral blood mononuclear cells (PBMCs), collected at new diagnosis, from a patient treated with antithyroid drugs. These receptors all stem from a young woman with Graves disease.

There are a few counts of this clonotype. The V and J genes are TRBV4-2 and TRBJ1-6, with D maybe TRBD1 (5 bases). CDR1 and CDR2 (germline): LGHNA, YNFKEQ. Between the trimmed V and J ends, which lost 3 bases and 7 bases, there was a span of 13 bases. This CDR3 is 15 amino acids long. In DNA, the CDR3 is TGTGCCAGCAGCCAGGTGGGGCAGATAAATTCACCCCTCCACTTT. It encodes CASSQVGQINSPLHF.

The chain links TRBV9 to TRBJ2-7; D is possibly TRBD2 (5 bases). Trimming removed 7 bases from V and 2 bases from J, with 16 bases in between. Germline V CDR1 and CDR2: SGDLS, YYNGEE. The CDR3 contains 14 residues. The CDR3 bases are TGTGCCAGCGCTGCCGGGGAATCCCCCTACGAGCAGTACTTC. Its translation: CASAAGESPYEQYF.

This clonotype turned up a few times. This chain uses TRBV7-6 with TRBJ2-1; weak D call: TRBD1 (6 bases). The V gene's germline CDR1 is SGHVS and CDR2 FNYEAQ. Trimming pared 4 bases from V and 7 bases from J, leaving 11 bases between. This CDR3 comprises 13 residues. CDR3 nucleotide sequence: TGTGCCAGCAGCTCCCTGGGGACAAATGAGCAGTTCTTC. Translation gives CASSSLGTNEQFF. Variable domain in full (rest from reference TRBV7-6 and TRBJ2-1): GAGVSQSPRYKVTKRGQDVALRCDPISGHVSLYWYRQALGQGPEFLTYFNYEAQQDKSGLPNDRFSAERPEGSISTLTIQRTEQRDSAMYRCASSSLGTNEQFFGPGTRLTVL.

This clonotype was counted ten times or more. The chain is built from TRBV7-2 and TRBJ2-1, with 7 positions matching TRBD2. Germline V gives CDR1 SGHTA, CDR2 FQGNSA. The CDR3 totals 16 residues. The V gene end was trimmed by 3 bases and the J gene end by 4 bases; junction bases not matched to a gene: 9. The CDR3 nucleotides read TGTGCCAGCAGCTTGAAAGGGCGGGGGAGATACAATGAGCAGTTCTTC. Translated: CASSLKGRGRYNEQFF.

Ten or more counts support this clonotype. This rearrangement joins TRBV28 to TRBJ2-7, with no clear D. Germline V gene lookup returns CDR1 MDHEN and CDR2 SYDVKM. The V and J ends lost 3 bases and 1 base respectively, with 10 bases between them. There are 14 residues in the CDR3. CDR3 protein: CASSFGGGSYEQYF. The CDR3 region has the DNA TGTGCCAGCAGTTTTGGTGGTGGTTCCTACGAGCAGTACTTC. Full variable domain (outside the CDR3, taken from reference TRBV28 and TRBJ2-7): DVKVTQSSRYLVKRTGEKVFLECVQDMDHENMFWYRQDPGLGLRLIYFSYDVKMKEKGDIPEGYSVSREKKERFSLILESASTNQTSMYLCASSFGGGSYEQYFGPGTRLTVT.

Ten or more counts support this clonotype. V is TRBV20-1 and J is TRBJ2-7, with 9 bases that match TRBD2. There are 15 residues in the CDR3. Germline CDR1 DFQATT, CDR2 SNEGSKA (reference sequence). J gave up 7 bases and V 0 bases, and 10 bases lay outside the gene matches. The CDR3 DNA follows: TGCAGTGCTAGAGAACTTAGCGGGAGCAGAGTGGAGCAGTACTTC. This sequence encodes CSARELSGSRVEQYF.

This chain uses TRBV27 with TRBJ2-1; no clear D. The CDR3 runs to 13 residues. The germline V gene has CDR1 MNHEY and CDR2 SMNVEV (reference sequence). The germline V and J ends were trimmed by 2 bases and 8 bases, with 10 bases remaining between them. In nucleotides, the CDR3 is TGTGCCAGCAGTTTACTAGGCGACCATGAGCAGTTCTTC. Amino acid sequence: CASSLLGDHEQFF.

There are many counts of this clonotype. The junction shows a germline mismatch at one end, possibly a read error. This chain connects TRBV12-3 or TRBV12-4 to TRBJ2-5; maybe TRBD2 (5 bases). The CDR3 is 13 residues long. CDR3 coding DNA: TGTGCCAGCAATTTAGGGAGCCAAGAGACCCAGTACTTC. Protein sequence: CASNLGSQETQYF.

In this sample, this clonotype turned up many times. The rearrangement joins TRBV6-1 to TRBJ2-7; 8 bases agree with TRBD1. Trimming cost V 6 bases and J 3 bases; bases outside gene matches: 10. The germline CDR1 and CDR2 sequences are MNHNS and SASEGT. CDR3 length: 15 residues. CDR3 coding DNA: TGTGCCAGCAGGGGGGCAGGGACAGGAGTCTACGAGCAGTACGTC. Amino acids: CASRGAGTGVYEQYV.

This clonotype was counted many times. The chain joins TRBV2 to TRBJ2-1, with 8 bases lining up with TRBD2. This CDR3 spans 14 amino acids. Germline assignment: CDR1 SNHLY and CDR2 FYNNEI. V trimming: 1 base; J trimming: 9 bases; junction bases outside the gene matches: 5. The CDR3 sequence is CASSEEMLAGEQFF. Here the CDR3 DNA reads TGTGCCAGCAGTGAAGAAATGCTAGCGGGTGAGCAGTTCTTC.

This clonotype was found many times. The chain couples TRBV12-3 or TRBV12-4 to TRBJ2-7; D gene unclear. The CDR3 totals 13 residues. With 5 bases removed from V and 6 bases from J, the gap between germline ends came to 14 bases. DNA of the CDR3: TGTGCCAGCAGTCCACATCCGAACGGCGAGCAGTACGTC. The encoded protein is CASSPHPNGEQYV.

The V call is TRBV5-1, the J call TRBJ2-1; 8 bases are a match to TRBD1. Trimming cost V 3 bases and J 4 bases; bases outside gene matches: 6. The germline gives CDR1 SGHRS, CDR2 YFSETQ. The CDR3 covers 15 residues. DNA of the CDR3: TGCGCCAGCAGCTATGGACAGGGAACATACAATGAGCAGTTCTTC. As protein: CASSYGQGTYNEQFF.

Details on this clonotype: A read error is possible here, since a much larger clone lies one base away. This sequence joins TRBV11-1 and TRBJ2-5; the D gene is possibly TRBD2 (6 bases). CDR3 length: 15 amino acids. CDR1 SGHAT and CDR2 FQDESV come from the germline V gene (reference sequence). The CDR3 bases are TGTGTCAGCAGCTTTTCATGGGACTACCAAGAGACCCAGTACTTC. Protein: CVSSFSWDYQETQYF. Variable domain in full (rest from reference TRBV11-1 and TRBJ2-5): EAEVAQSPRYKITEKSQAVAFWCDPISGHATLYWYRQILGQGPELLVQFQDESVVDDSQLPKDRFSAERLKGVDSTLKIQPAELGDSAMYLCVSSFSWDYQETQYFGPGTRLLVL.

This clonotype was seen ten or more times. The rearrangement links TRBV15 to TRBJ1-4; D perhaps matches TRBD1 (5 bases). The CDR3 contains 18 residues. In germline, CDR1 is LNHNV, CDR2 YYDKDF (reference sequence). V was clipped by 1 base and J by 7 bases, with 22 bases between them. This CDR3 reads CATSRASLGRAHGEKLFF. Here the CDR3 DNA reads TGTGCCACCAGCAGAGCTTCTCTTGGCAGGGCCCATGGTGAAAAACTGTTTTTT.

The V call is TRBV7-8, the J call TRBJ2-3, with TRBD1 matching over 8 bases. Germline V gives CDR1 SGHVS, CDR2 FQNEAQ. V trimming: 5 bases; J trimming: 6 bases; junction bases outside the gene matches: 13. CDR3 length: 16 residues. As DNA, the CDR3 is TGTGCCAGCAGCCCGAACTCAGGGGGCACCACTGATACGCAGTATTTT. It encodes CASSPNSGGTTDTQYF.

This clonotype was observed many times. V usage is TRBV20-1 and J usage is TRBJ2-5; D unclear. Germline V gene data show CDR1 as DFQATT and CDR2 as SNEGSKA (reference sequence). V dropped 4 bases and J dropped 0 bases, with 6 bases sitting between them. This CDR3 comprises 12 residues. DNA for the CDR3: TGCAGTGCTAATGCAGACCAAGAGACCCAGTACTTC. The encoded protein is CSANADQETQYF.

The genes are TRBV20-1 and TRBJ2-3, with 12 bases matching TRBD2. The germline CDR1 and CDR2 sequences are DFQATT and SNEGSKA (reference sequence). The junction had 11 bases not matched to a gene; V was cut back by 2 bases and J by 2 bases. The CDR3 is 18 amino acids. CDR3 amino acids: CSARFRTSGIHFTDTQYF. CDR3 coding DNA: TGCAGTGCTAGATTCAGGACTAGCGGGATACATTTCACAGATACGCAGTATTTT.

This clonotype was seen only a few times. The chain joins TRBV20-1 to TRBJ1-2, with 9 bases aligning to TRBD1. The CDR3 runs 15 residues. The ends lost 2 bases at V and 8 bases at J; junction bases unmatched: 12. Germline V gene data show CDR1 as DFQATT and CDR2 as SNEGSKA (reference sequence). The CDR3 here is CSARFSTGGAGGYTF. CDR3 DNA: TGCAGTGCTAGATTCTCTACAGGGGGCGCGGGGGGCTACACCTTC.

This clonotype showed up just once. This rearrangement joins TRBV5-1 to TRBJ1-2, with D uncertain. The germline CDR1 and CDR2 sequences are SGHRS and YFSETQ. This CDR3 is built from 14 residues. Trimming left V 0 bases short and J 5 bases short, with 11 bases between. The CDR3 sequence is CASSLDSTTYGYTF. CDR3 nucleotides: TGCGCCAGCAGCTTGGACAGTACTACATATGGCTACACCTTC.

The chain joins TRBV12-3 or TRBV12-4 to TRBJ2-5, with 11 bases identical to TRBD2. The CDR3 sequence is 14 residues long. Trimming removed 6 bases from V and 3 bases from J; junction bases left unmatched: 3. The CDR3 DNA is TGTGCCAGCAGCATGACTAGCGGGAAAGAGACCCAGTACTTC. Translating gives CASSMTSGKETQYF.

In its sample, this clonotype was seen many times. The chain couples TRBV11-2 to TRBJ2-1, with D uncertain. The germline V gene has CDR1 SGHAT and CDR2 FQNNGV. Trimming removed 3 bases from V and 5 bases from J, with 17 bases in between. The CDR3 has 16 residues. The CDR3 here is CASSFTPGPLDNEQFF. The CDR3, as DNA: TGTGCCAGCAGCTTTACTCCCGGGCCACTCGACAATGAGCAGTTCTTC.

This clonotype was detected many times. J is TRBJ2-7 and V is TRBV6-2 or TRBV6-3, with 9 bases identical to TRBD1. Per the germline V gene, CDR1 is MNHEY and CDR2 is SVGEGT. V shed 10 bases and J 7 bases; nucleotides not matched to a gene: 23. This CDR3 is built from 17 residues. In nucleotides, the CDR3 is TGTGCCACCTTGACCATCTCCGGGACAGGGCTCTTCGGTGAGCAGTACGTC. Its translation: CATLTISGTGLFGEQYV.

The table lists this clonotype with many counts. The chain has TRBV5-1 and TRBJ2-1; no clear D. The CDR3 runs 15 residues. CDR1 and CDR2 (germline): SGHRS, YFSETQ. Trimming removed 2 bases from V and 6 bases from J, with 15 bases in between. The CDR3 is CASSFHIQWTNEQFF. CDR3 coding DNA: TGCGCCAGCAGCTTTCACATTCAGTGGACCAATGAGCAGTTCTTC.

This clonotype was seen a handful of times. CDR3 nucleotide sequence: TGTGCCAGCAGCCACCACCCGGCGGGACAGGGGGCCCATGGCTACACCTTC. This sequence encodes CASSHHPAGQGAHGYTF. The chain uses TRBV25-1 and TRBJ1-2, with 12 bases that match TRBD1. The CDR3 sequence is 17 residues long. The V gene end was trimmed by 6 bases and the J gene end by 6 bases; junction bases not matched to a gene: 14. Germline lookup yields CDR1 MGHDK and CDR2 SYGVNS.

In its sample, this clonotype was seen many times. The CDR3 region is CASSPESTSRGQFF. The CDR3 DNA sequence: TGTGCCAGCTCACCAGAGTCGACTAGCAGAGGGCAGTTCTTC. V gene TRBV18 combines with J gene TRBJ2-1; 7 bases are a match to TRBD2. This CDR3 is built from 14 residues. The germline V gene encodes CDR1 KGHSH and CDR2 LQKENI. With V trimmed by 2 bases and J by 12 bases, 10 bases remained unmatched.

The chain recombines TRBV19 with TRBJ1-5, with D unresolved. Trimming stripped 1 base from V and 7 bases from J, with 26 bases between. Per the germline V gene, CDR1 is LNHDA and CDR2 is SQIVND (reference sequence). The CDR3 extends over 19 amino acids. The CDR3 loop is CASSIGLNPHVKNQQPQHF. The CDR3 region has the DNA TGTGCCAGTAGTATAGGGCTCAACCCTCACGTAAAGAATCAGCAGCCCCAGCATTTT.

This clonotype was counted many times. The rearrangement links TRBV15 to TRBJ2-1; no reliable D call. The V end was cut by 5 bases, the J end by 3 bases, with 11 bases between. The CDR3 extends over 14 amino acids. The germline V gene has CDR1 LNHNV and CDR2 YYDKDF (reference sequence). The CDR3, as DNA: TGTGCCACCAGCCCCTGGACCGGCTACAATGAGCAGTTCTTC. It codes for CATSPWTGYNEQFF.